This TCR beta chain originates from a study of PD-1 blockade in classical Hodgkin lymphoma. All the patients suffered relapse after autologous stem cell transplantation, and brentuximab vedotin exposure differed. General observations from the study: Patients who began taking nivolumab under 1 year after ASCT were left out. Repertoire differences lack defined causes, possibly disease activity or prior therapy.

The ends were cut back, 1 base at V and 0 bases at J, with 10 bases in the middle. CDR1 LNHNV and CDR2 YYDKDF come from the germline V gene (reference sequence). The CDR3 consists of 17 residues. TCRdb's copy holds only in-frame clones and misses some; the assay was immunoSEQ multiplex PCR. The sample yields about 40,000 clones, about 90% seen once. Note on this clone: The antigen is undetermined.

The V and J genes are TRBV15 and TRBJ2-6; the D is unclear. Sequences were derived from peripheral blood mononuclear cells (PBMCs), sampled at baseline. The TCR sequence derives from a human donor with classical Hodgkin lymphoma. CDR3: CATSRGRPASGANVLTF. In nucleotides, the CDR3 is TGTGCCACCAGCAGAGGCCGTCCCGCCTCTGGGGCCAACGTCCTGACTTTC.